The sequence of this TCR beta chain was determined in a study of cytomegalovirus exposure and HLA in healthy donors. Sequencing was performed with immunoSEQ multiplex PCR; in TCRdb, only in-frame clones are kept and a portion is missing. The sample carries 200,000 to 250,000 clones, about 88% recorded once. The CDR3 totals 13 residues. Germline trimming cut 7 bases from V and 3 bases from J; bases unmatched to any gene: 6. Germline V CDR1 and CDR2: MNHEY, SVGAGI. The clonotype originates from a man younger than 35 in good health and CMV-seropositive. The rearrangement joins TRBV6-5 to TRBJ2-7; TRBD1 agrees at 7 bases. Material for sequencing was PBMCs. The CDR3 sequence is CASKSRDSYEQYF. DNA for the CDR3: TGTGCCAGCAAAAGCCGGGACAGCTACGAGCAGTACTTC.